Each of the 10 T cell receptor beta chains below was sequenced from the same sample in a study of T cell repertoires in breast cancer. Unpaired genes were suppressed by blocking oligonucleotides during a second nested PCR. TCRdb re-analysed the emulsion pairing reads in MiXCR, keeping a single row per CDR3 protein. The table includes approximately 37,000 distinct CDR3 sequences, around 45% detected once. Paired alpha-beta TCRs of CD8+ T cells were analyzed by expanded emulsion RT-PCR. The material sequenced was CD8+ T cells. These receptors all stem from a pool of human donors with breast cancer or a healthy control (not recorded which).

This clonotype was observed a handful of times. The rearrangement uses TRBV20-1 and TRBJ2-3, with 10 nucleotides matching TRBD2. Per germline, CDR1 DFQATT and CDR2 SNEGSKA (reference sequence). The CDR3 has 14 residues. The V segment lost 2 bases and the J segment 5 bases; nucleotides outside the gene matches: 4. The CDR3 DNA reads TGCAGTGCTAGAAGCGGGGGGGCCTTAGATACGCAGTATTTT. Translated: CSARSGGALDTQYF.

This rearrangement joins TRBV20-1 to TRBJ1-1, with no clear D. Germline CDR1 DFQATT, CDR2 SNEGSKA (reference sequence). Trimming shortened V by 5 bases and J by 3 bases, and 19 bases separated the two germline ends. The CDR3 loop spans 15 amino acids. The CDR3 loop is CSAHPPARRDTEAFF. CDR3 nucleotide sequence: TGCAGTGCTCATCCCCCCGCCCGACGCGACACTGAAGCTTTCTTT.

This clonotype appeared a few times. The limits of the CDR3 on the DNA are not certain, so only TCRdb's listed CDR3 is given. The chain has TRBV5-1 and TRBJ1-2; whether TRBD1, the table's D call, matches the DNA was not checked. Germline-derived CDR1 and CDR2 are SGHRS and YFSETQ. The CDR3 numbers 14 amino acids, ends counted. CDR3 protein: CASYRAGNFAFGTF.

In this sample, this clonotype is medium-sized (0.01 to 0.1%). CDR3 sequence (DNA): TGTGCCAGCAGTGATCCCAGTGCCTGGGACGAGCAGTACTTC. Its protein is CASSDPSAWDEQYF. The V and J genes are TRBV25-1 and TRBJ2-7; D is uncertain. The germline V gene has CDR1 MGHDK and CDR2 SYGVNS. Between the trimmed V and J ends, which lost 3 bases and 5 bases, there was a span of 14 bases. CDR3 length equals 14 residues.

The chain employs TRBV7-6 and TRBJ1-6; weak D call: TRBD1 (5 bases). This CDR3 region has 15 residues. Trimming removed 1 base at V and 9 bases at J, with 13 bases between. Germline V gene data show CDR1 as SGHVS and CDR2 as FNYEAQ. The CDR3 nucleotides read TGTGCCAGCAGCTTAGGAGCAGGGCAAGGTTCACCCCTCCACTTT. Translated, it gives CASSLGAGQGSPLHF.

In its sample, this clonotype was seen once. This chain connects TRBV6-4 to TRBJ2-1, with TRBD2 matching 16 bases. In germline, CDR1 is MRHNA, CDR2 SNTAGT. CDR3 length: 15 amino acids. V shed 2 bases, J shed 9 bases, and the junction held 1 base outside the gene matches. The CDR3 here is CASSDGTSGGAEQFF. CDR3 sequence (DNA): TGTGCCAGCAGTGACGGGACTAGCGGGGGGGCTGAGCAGTTCTTC.

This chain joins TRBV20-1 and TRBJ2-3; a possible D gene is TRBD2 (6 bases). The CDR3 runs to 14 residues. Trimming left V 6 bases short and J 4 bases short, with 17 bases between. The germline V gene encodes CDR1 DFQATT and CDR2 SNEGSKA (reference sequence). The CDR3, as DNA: TGCAGTGCGAAGCCCAGGCGGGGCGCAGATACGCAGTATTTT. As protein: CSAKPRRGADTQYF.

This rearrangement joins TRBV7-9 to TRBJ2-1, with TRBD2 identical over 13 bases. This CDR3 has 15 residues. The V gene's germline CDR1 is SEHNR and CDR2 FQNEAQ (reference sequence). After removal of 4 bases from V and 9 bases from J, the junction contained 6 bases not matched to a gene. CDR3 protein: CASSWTSGGSGEQFF. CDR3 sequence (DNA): TGTGCCAGCAGCTGGACTAGCGGGGGTAGTGGTGAGCAGTTCTTC.

The CDR3 coding sequence is TGTGCCAGCAGTTATCCTTTGTGGACTAGCGGGGGGACCTCCTACGAGCAGTACTTC. This gives the protein CASSYPLWTSGGTSYEQYF. V and J are TRBV6-2 or TRBV6-3 and TRBJ2-7, with 14 nucleotides matching TRBD2. The germline gives CDR1 MNHEY, CDR2 SVGEGT. J lost 0 bases, V lost 3 bases, and 10 bases had no gene match. This CDR3 comprises 19 residues.

This CDR3 reads CASIGGSTGSNEQFF. The CDR3 DNA is TGTGCCAGCATTGGGGGGTCCACGGGGAGCAATGAGCAGTTCTTC. The J gene is TRBJ2-1, the V gene TRBV6-5, with D perhaps TRBD2 (6 bases). This CDR3 comprises 15 residues. Per germline, CDR1 MNHEY and CDR2 SVGAGI. The ends were cut back, 7 bases at V and 6 bases at J, with 19 bases in the middle.